Listed below are T cell receptor beta chains from one sample, sequenced in a study of tissue T cells after allogeneic stem cell transplantation. Sequencing used immunoSEQ multiplex PCR; TCRdb keeps in-frame clones, though not all of them. The table records over 25,000 clones, 65% to 90% of them present only once. Sequenced here: blood, sampled before transplantation. The receptors originated from a woman aged 18-49 years who later had graft-versus-host disease after an allogeneic stem cell transplant. Both conserved end residues are part of each CDR3. A D gene is named only where the DNA matches it firmly. Expanded clones get a size class; other rows say once, few or many, or leave the size out.

D | size | J | V | DNA | CDR3
. | . | TRBJ2-1 | TRBV5-6 | TGTGCCAGCAGCTGGGGGCGCGGGAGCTCCTACAATGAGCAGTTCTTC | CASSWGRGSSYNEQFF
TRBD1 | . | TRBJ2-7 | TRBV6-5 | TGTGCCAGCAGAAGGGGACAGGTTGATTACGAGCAGTACTTC | CASRRGQVDYEQYF
TRBD1 | once | TRBJ2-2 | TRBV25-1 | TGTGCCAGCAGTGACCGGGACAGGAACACCGGGGAGCTGTTTTTT | CASSDRDRNTGELFF
TRBD1 | . | TRBJ1-5 | TRBV30 | TGTGCCTGGGGGGACAGGGGAAGCAATCAGCCCCAGCATTTT | CAWGDRGSNQPQHF
. | . | TRBJ1-4 | TRBV30 | TGTGCCTGGAGTGAGACCGACCTTAATGAAAAACTGTTTTTT | CAWSETDLNEKLFF
TRBD2 | . | TRBJ2-7 | TRBV12-5 | TGTGCTAGTGGTTTGCCCACTAGCGGGAGGGCTGGCGAGCAGTACTTC | CASGLPTSGRAGEQYF
. | once | TRBJ1-1 | TRBV27 | TGTGCCAGCAGTTTGTATTGGGACACTGAAGCTTTCTTT | CASSLYWDTEAFF
. | . | TRBJ1-2 | TRBV6-6 | TGTGCCAGCAGTTACGGGGCAGGGAACGGTGGCTACACCTTC | CASSYGAGNGGYTF
TRBD1 | . | TRBJ1-1 | TRBV10-1 | TGCGCCAGCAGACCGACAGGGGCGAGCACTGAAGCTTTCTTT | CASRPTGASTEAFF
TRBD2 | . | TRBJ2-5 | TRBV3-1/TRBV3-2 | TGTGCCAGCAGCCCTAATAGCGGGTTACAAGAGACCCAGTACTTC | CASSPNSGLQETQYF
. | . | TRBJ2-7 | TRBV21-1 | TGTGCCAGCAGCAAAGAGTGCCACAGATTCTACGAGCAGTACTTC | CASSKECHRFYEQYF
. | . | TRBJ2-3 | TRBV5-1 | TGCGCCAGCAGATCTGTGGTGCAGACAGATACGCAGTATTTT | CASRSVVQTDTQYF
TRBD2 | . | TRBJ2-7 | TRBV4-1 | TGCGCCAGCAGCCCCGGGACTAGCGGCTCCTACGAGCAGTACTTC | CASSPGTSGSYEQYF
TRBD1 | . | TRBJ1-1 | TRBV4-1 | TGCGCCAGCAGGAGACAGGGGGCCAGCCGAGGATACACTGAAGCTTTCTTT | CASRRQGASRGYTEAFF
. | few | TRBJ1-2 | TRBV5-1 | TGCGCCAGCAGCCCCGGGACATTTAACTATGGCTACACCTTC | CASSPGTFNYGYTF
. | . | TRBJ1-1 | TRBV6-5 | TGTGCCAGCAGTCCAAACAGTGGAACTGAAGCTTTCTTT | CASSPNSGTEAFF
. | . | TRBJ1-3 | TRBV30 | TGTGCCTGGAGACCGTCTGGCACCATATATTTT | CAWRPSGTIYF
. | . | TRBJ2-2 | TRBV4-3 | TGCGCCAGCAGCCAAGATGTATCGAGGCAGGGGAACACCGGGGAGCTGTTTTTT | CASSQDVSRQGNTGELFF
. | . | TRBJ1-2 | TRBV19 | TGTGCCAGTAGTATGCGGCCAGGGGACCATGGCTACACCTTC | CASSMRPGDHGYTF
. | . | TRBJ1-1 | TRBV6-4 | TGTGCCAGCAGTGAGGACCCCTACACTGAAGCTTTCTTT | CASSEDPYTEAFF
. | . | TRBJ2-1 | TRBV29-1 | TGCAGCGTTGAATCAGGGTACGGCAATGAGCAGTTCTTC | CSVESGYGNEQFF
. | . | TRBJ2-7 | TRBV3-1/TRBV3-2 | TGTGCCAGCAGCCAAGCCGGGACCTCCTACGAGCAGTACTTC | CASSQAGTSYEQYF
. | . | TRBJ2-7 | TRBV6-4 | TGTGCCAGCAGTGACTCGATTGTAAGTGAGCAGTACTTC | CASSDSIVSEQYF
. | . | TRBJ1-2 | TRBV20-1 | TGCAGTGCTGCAAGGGTTTATGGCTACACCTTC | CSAARVYGYTF
. | . | TRBJ2-1 | TRBV4-3 | TGCGCCAGCAGCCAGGCCCCAGCGGGCTCCTACAATGAGCAGTTCTTC | CASSQAPAGSYNEQFF
. | . | TRBJ2-4 | TRBV5-6 | TGTGCCAGCAGCCCCGGGTGGCTAGCCAAAAACATTCAGTACTTC | CASSPGWLAKNIQYF
. | once | TRBJ2-7 | TRBV5-5 | TGTGCCAGCAGCTTGGATACCTACGAGCAGTACTTC | CASSLDTYEQYF
. | . | TRBJ2-4 | TRBV21-1 | TGTGCCAGCGGACCCTGGACAGTTCAGGACAAAAACATTCAGTACTTC | CASGPWTVQDKNIQYF
. | . | TRBJ1-4 | TRBV3-1/TRBV3-2 | TGTGCCAGCAGCCAAATGGGGGGCTACGAAAAACTGTTTTTT | CASSQMGGYEKLFF
. | . | TRBJ1-4 | TRBV5-1 | TGCGCCAGCAGCTTGGGGGATAGGGGCTCTAATGAAAAACTGTTTTTT | CASSLGDRGSNEKLFF
. | . | TRBJ1-1 | TRBV27 | TGTGCCAGCAGTTTATCGTACAGGGTGACGGCTTTCTTT | CASSLSYRVTAFF
. | . | TRBJ2-3 | TRBV10-3 | TGTGCCATCAGTGAGACTGGAGAGACAGATACGCAGTATTTT | CAISETGETDTQYF
TRBD2 | . | TRBJ2-3 | TRBV7-8 | TGTGCCAGCAGCTCCCTGGCTAGCGGGAGGACAGATACGCAGTATTTT | CASSSLASGRTDTQYF
. | . | TRBJ1-2 | TRBV6-5 | TGTGCCAGCAGAAGGACAGTTAACTATGGCTACACCTTC | CASRRTVNYGYTF
. | few | TRBJ2-1 | TRBV5-3 | TGTGCCAGAAGCTTGGACAGTGAGCAGTTCTTC | CARSLDSEQFF
TRBD2 | once | TRBJ2-1 | TRBV5-4 | TGTGCCAGCAGCCCTACTAGCGAGCACAATGAGCAGTTCTTC | CASSPTSEHNEQFF
TRBD1 | . | TRBJ2-7 | TRBV6-5 | TGTGCCAGCAGTCCACAGGGGATCCACGAGCAGTACTTC | CASSPQGIHEQYF
. | . | TRBJ1-5 | TRBV4-2 | TGTGCCAGCAGCCAAGATCTTGAGCAGCCCCAGCATTTT | CASSQDLEQPQHF
. | few | TRBJ2-1 | TRBV18 | TGTGCCAGCTCACCACGGAGATTCTCCTACAATGAGCAGTTCTTC | CASSPRRFSYNEQFF
TRBD2 | . | TRBJ2-1 | TRBV28 | TGTGCCAGCAGTTACCCCCGGTGGACTAGCGGGAGTGCATCCTACAATGAGCAGTTCTTC | CASSYPRWTSGSASYNEQFF
. | . | TRBJ2-7 | TRBV2 | TGTGCCAGCAGACCCGCAGGGAGTCGAGAGTACTTC | CASRPAGSREYF
. | . | TRBJ1-3 | TRBV11-3 | TGTGCCAGCAGCGCCCGCTCTGGAAACACCATATATTTT | CASSARSGNTIYF
TRBD1 | . | TRBJ2-5 | TRBV11-2 | TGTGCCAGCAGCTTGGGGACAGGGAGTGGGACCCAGTACTTC | CASSLGTGSGTQYF